This TCR beta chain was captured by sequencing in a study of response to subunit inactivated influenza vaccine. TCRdb re-called the RT-PCR reads through MiXCR, storing one row per CDR3 protein. Of a few hundred thousand distinct CDR3 sequences listed, 14% are singletons. Points on this clonotype: Its cognate antigen is unknown.

Study-wide results and limits: It was the authors' suggestion that each seasonal influenza vaccination recruits few new T cells.

With V trimmed by 4 bases and J by 0 bases, 8 bases remained unmatched. There are 16 residues in the CDR3. Germline-derived CDR1 and CDR2 are MNHEY and SMNVEV (reference sequence). The material sequenced was PBMCs from blood, taken 11 to 12 days after vaccination. This rearrangement joins TRBV27 to TRBJ1-2; 7 bases map to TRBD1. The sequence derives from a man over 45 who received an inactivated influenza vaccine. The CDR3 nucleotides are TGTGCCAGCAGTTCAACCCCGGGACAGACTAACTATGGCTACACCTTC. Amino acids: CASSSTPGQTNYGYTF.